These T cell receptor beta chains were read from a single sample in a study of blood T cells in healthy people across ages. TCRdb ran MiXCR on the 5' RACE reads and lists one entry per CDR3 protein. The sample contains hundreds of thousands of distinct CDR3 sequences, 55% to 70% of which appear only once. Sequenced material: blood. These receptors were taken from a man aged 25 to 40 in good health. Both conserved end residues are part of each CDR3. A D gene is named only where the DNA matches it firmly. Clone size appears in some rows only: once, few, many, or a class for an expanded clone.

TGCAGTGCTAGAGATAACAGGCGTGCAGGAGATACGCAGTATTTT	CSARDNRRAGDTQYF	.	TRBV20-1	TRBJ2-3	few
TGCAGTGCTGAGGGGATGGATGAGCAGTTCTTC	CSAEGMDEQFF	.	TRBV20-1	TRBJ2-1	.
TGTGCCAGCAGTTTCGTAGGGACTAGCGTCGGTGAGCAGTTCTTC	CASSFVGTSVGEQFF	TRBD2	TRBV12-3/TRBV12-4	TRBJ2-1	.
TGCAGCGTTGAAGAGATAACGGGACCTACCTACAATGAGCAGTTCTTC	CSVEEITGPTYNEQFF	.	TRBV29-1	TRBJ2-1	.
TGTGCCAGCAGCAAAGAACATGACAGGGGTCGACTGAACACTGAAGCTTTCTTT	CASSKEHDRGRLNTEAFF	.	TRBV21-1	TRBJ1-1	.
TGTGCCAGCAGCCGCCAGGGGAGATACTACAATGAGCAGTTCTTC	CASSRQGRYYNEQFF	.	TRBV3-1	TRBJ2-1	once
TGTGCCAGCAGATACGACAGGGCCTATAATTCACCCCTCCACTTT	CASRYDRAYNSPLHF	TRBD1	TRBV7-2	TRBJ1-6	few
TGTGCCAGCAGCTTATCCGGGACAGGGCAAATCTCCTACGAGCAGTACTTC	CASSLSGTGQISYEQYF	TRBD1	TRBV5-1	TRBJ2-7	.
TGTGCCACCAGCAGGGGCCTTTGGGAGTTAATGGAGACCCAGTACTTC	CATSRGLWELMETQYF	.	TRBV15	TRBJ2-5	few
TGTGCCAGCAGACCCGGGACTAGCGGGATCTACGAGCAGTACTTC	CASRPGTSGIYEQYF	TRBD2	TRBV3-1	TRBJ2-7	.
TGTGCCATCAGTGAAAAGACTAGCGGGAGTAATGAGCAGTTCTTC	CAISEKTSGSNEQFF	TRBD2	TRBV10-3	TRBJ2-1	.
TGTGCCAGCAGTACCTCTCGGGGCGAGCAGTTCTTC	CASSTSRGEQFF	.	TRBV6-5	TRBJ2-1	.
TGTGCCAGCAGCAGGGACTCCTTAGCTTTCTTT	CASSRDSLAFF	.	TRBV6-5	TRBJ1-1	many
TGTGCCAGCAGTTTTCCGGGGGGCGCGGGCACAGATACGCAGTATTTT	CASSFPGGAGTDTQYF	.	TRBV28	TRBJ2-3	few
TGTGCCAGCAGCTCCCGGGACCGCACAGATACGCAGTATTTT	CASSSRDRTDTQYF	.	TRBV11-2	TRBJ2-3	.
TGTGCCATCAGTGACTCCCGAGGCGGCACAGATACGCAGTATTTT	CAISDSRGGTDTQYF	.	TRBV10-3	TRBJ2-3	few
TGTGCCAGCAGCAGCGGGGAGAATGAAAAACTGTTTTTT	CASSSGENEKLFF	.	TRBV21-1	TRBJ1-4	.
TGCGCCAGCAGCCAGACCGGGACAGGGACTCGGAAGACCCAGTACTTC	CASSQTGTGTRKTQYF	TRBD1	TRBV4-3	TRBJ2-5	.
TGTGCCATCAGCCAGACAGAATACGAGCAGTACTTC	CAISQTEYEQYF	.	TRBV10-3	TRBJ2-7	few
TGTGCCAGCAGCTTGGCCAGCCTAAGGAACACTGAAGCTTTCTTT	CASSLASLRNTEAFF	.	TRBV5-6	TRBJ1-1	.
TGTGCTAGTGGTATCGGGCTGACAAATACAGATACGCAGTATTTT	CASGIGLTNTDTQYF	.	TRBV12-5	TRBJ2-3	.
TGCAGTGCCAAAAACGAGCAGCTCCGGGCCCAGTACTTC	CSAKNEQLRAQYF	.	TRBV20-1	TRBJ2-7	.
TGCAGTGCTAGAGATGGGTCTAGCGGGAAAGCCTACGAGCAGTACTTC	CSARDGSSGKAYEQYF	TRBD2	TRBV20-1	TRBJ2-7	few
TGCAGTGCTAGTTCGGGGTGGTCGACTAGCGGGGCAGATACGCAGTATTTT	CSASSGWSTSGADTQYF	TRBD2	TRBV20-1	TRBJ2-3	many
TGTGCCACCAGCAGAGCGGGCGGGAGTGAGACCGAGTACTTC	CATSRAGGSETEYF	TRBD2	TRBV15	TRBJ2-5	.
TGTGCCAGCAGCCAAGATCTCCCTAGCGGGAGGCGCTCTGGGGCCAACGTCCTGACTTTC	CASSQDLPSGRRSGANVLTF	TRBD2	TRBV4-2	TRBJ2-6	.
TGTGCCAGCAGCCACCGCGCGGGGGGCCATATTTACGAGCAGTACTTC	CASSHRAGGHIYEQYF	TRBD2	TRBV4-2	TRBJ2-7	.
TGCAGCGTTGCCCCAGCGGGAGTAGGGGGGGAGCTGTTTTTT	CSVAPAGVGGELFF	TRBD2	TRBV29-1	TRBJ2-2	.
TGTGCCAGCAGTTACTTCGCCCGGGCTAATGAGCAGTTCTTC	CASSYFARANEQFF	.	TRBV6-2/TRBV6-3	TRBJ2-1	.
TGCGCCAGCAGCTTGGACGTTGGAAATTCACCCCTCCACTTT	CASSLDVGNSPLHF	.	TRBV5-1	TRBJ1-6	.
TGTGCCTGGAGTGAGGGGACTAGCGGGAACGAGCAGTACTTC	CAWSEGTSGNEQYF	TRBD2	TRBV30	TRBJ2-7	.
TGCGCCAGCAGCCCGTCGACAGGGGCATATGGCTACACCTTC	CASSPSTGAYGYTF	TRBD1	TRBV5-1	TRBJ1-2	few
TGTGCCAGCAGTAACGACAGGAACACTGAAGCTTTCTTT	CASSNDRNTEAFF	.	TRBV27	TRBJ1-1	once
TGTGCCAGCAGCCAAGTTGAGGCCTCGGATACGCAGTATTTT	CASSQVEASDTQYF	.	TRBV3-1	TRBJ2-3	.
TGCAGTGCGGACTTTAATATGGGACTAGCGGGGAACGAGCAGTACTTC	CSADFNMGLAGNEQYF	TRBD2	TRBV20-1	TRBJ2-7	.
TGTGCCAGCAGGTCCCTCAGTCCTGCCTACGAGCAGTACTTC	CASRSLSPAYEQYF	.	TRBV7-2	TRBJ2-7	few
TGTGCCAGCAGTGAAATGGGGGGTGAGACCCAGTACTTC	CASSEMGGETQYF	.	TRBV6-1	TRBJ2-5	few
TGCGCCAGCAGCTTGGGGGACACAGTCACAGATACGCAGTATTTT	CASSLGDTVTDTQYF	.	TRBV5-1	TRBJ2-3	.
TGCGCCAGCAGCTTGCCTACAATAGAGGCGGACTACAATGAGCAGTTCTTC	CASSLPTIEADYNEQFF	.	TRBV5-1	TRBJ2-1	few
TGTGCCAGCAGCCAAGCGAGAGGACCTGGGGGAAACATTCAGTACTTC	CASSQARGPGGNIQYF	.	TRBV3-1	TRBJ2-4	many
TGTGCCACCAGTGACAGGGAGGAGGCCCAGTACTTC	CATSDREEAQYF	.	TRBV24-1	TRBJ2-5	.
TGTGCCAGCAGGAGCGCCGCTGGGGGCTACACAGATACGCAGTATTTT	CASRSAAGGYTDTQYF	.	TRBV28	TRBJ2-3	.
TGTGCCAGCAGTGATCTAGCGGGAGTGAGGTACGAGCAGTACTTC	CASSDLAGVRYEQYF	TRBD2	TRBV6-1	TRBJ2-7	.
TGTGCCAGCAGCCAATCTCCGACTAGCGCCTACGAGCAGTACTTC	CASSQSPTSAYEQYF	TRBD2	TRBV4-2	TRBJ2-7	.
TGCAGTGCTAGAGATGACGGGATGGCTAACTATGGCTACACCTTC	CSARDDGMANYGYTF	.	TRBV20-1	TRBJ1-2	few
TGCGCCAGCAGCCAAGGCCGGGACCGACGGTACGAGCAGTACTTC	CASSQGRDRRYEQYF	.	TRBV4-3	TRBJ2-7	.
TGTGCCAGCAGTTTTGACGAAATAGGTGCCCAGCATTTT	CASSFDEIGAQHF	.	TRBV12-3/TRBV12-4	TRBJ1-5	once
TGTGCCAGCAGTGTCGGGGGGGGCGCACTCAATGGCTACACCTTC	CASSVGGGALNGYTF	.	TRBV25-1	TRBJ1-2	.
TGTGCCAGCAGCCAAGACTACGAGCAGGACTTC	CASSQDYEQDF	.	TRBV14	TRBJ2-7	.
TGCAGTGCTACCCCCGGGATCTCCCCAGGCTCCTACAATGAGCAGTTCTTC	CSATPGISPGSYNEQFF	.	TRBV20-1	TRBJ2-1	.